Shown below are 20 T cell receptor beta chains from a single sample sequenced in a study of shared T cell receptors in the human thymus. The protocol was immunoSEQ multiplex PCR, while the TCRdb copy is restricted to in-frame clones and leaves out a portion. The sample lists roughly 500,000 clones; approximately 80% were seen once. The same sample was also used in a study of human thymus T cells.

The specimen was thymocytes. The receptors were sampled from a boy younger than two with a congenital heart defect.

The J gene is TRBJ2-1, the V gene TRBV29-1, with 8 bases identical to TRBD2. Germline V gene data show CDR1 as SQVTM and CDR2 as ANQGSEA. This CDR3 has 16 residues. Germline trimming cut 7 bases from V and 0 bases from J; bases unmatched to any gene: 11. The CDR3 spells CSAPPLLAASYNEQFF. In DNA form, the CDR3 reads TGCAGCGCCCCCCCCCTACTAGCGGCCTCCTACAATGAGCAGTTCTTC.

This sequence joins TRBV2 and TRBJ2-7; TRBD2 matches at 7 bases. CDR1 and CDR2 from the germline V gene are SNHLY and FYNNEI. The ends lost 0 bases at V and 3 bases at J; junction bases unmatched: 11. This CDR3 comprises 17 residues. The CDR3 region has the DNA TGTGCCAGCAGTGAAGCACAGATGTACCGGGACTACTACGAGCAGTACTTC. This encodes CASSEAQMYRDYYEQYF.

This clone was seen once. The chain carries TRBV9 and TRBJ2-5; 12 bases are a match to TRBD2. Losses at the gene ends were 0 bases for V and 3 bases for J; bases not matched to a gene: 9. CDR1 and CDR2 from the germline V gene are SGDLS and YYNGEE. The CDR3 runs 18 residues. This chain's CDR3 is CASSVAARLAGAEETQYF. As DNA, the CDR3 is TGTGCCAGCAGCGTAGCTGCCCGACTAGCGGGAGCGGAAGAGACCCAGTACTTC. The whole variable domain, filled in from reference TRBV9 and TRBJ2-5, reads DSGVTQTPKHLITATGQRVTLRCSPRSGDLSVYWYQQSLDQGLQFLIQYYNGEERAKGNILERFSAQQFPDLHSELNLSSLELGDSALYFCASSVAARLAGAEETQYFGPGTRLLVL.

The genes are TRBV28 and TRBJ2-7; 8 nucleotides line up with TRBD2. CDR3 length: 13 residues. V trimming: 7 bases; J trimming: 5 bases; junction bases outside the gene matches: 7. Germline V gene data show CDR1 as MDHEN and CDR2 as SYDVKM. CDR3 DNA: TGTGCCAGCACCCCGGGGGGGGGCGACGAGCAGTACTTC. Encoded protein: CASTPGGGDEQYF.

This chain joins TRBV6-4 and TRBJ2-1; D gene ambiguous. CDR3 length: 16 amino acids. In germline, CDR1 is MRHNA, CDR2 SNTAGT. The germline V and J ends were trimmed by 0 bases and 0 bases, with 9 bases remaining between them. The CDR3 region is CASSDSETLSYNEQFF. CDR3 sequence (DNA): TGTGCCAGCAGTGACTCCGAGACTCTCTCCTACAATGAGCAGTTCTTC.

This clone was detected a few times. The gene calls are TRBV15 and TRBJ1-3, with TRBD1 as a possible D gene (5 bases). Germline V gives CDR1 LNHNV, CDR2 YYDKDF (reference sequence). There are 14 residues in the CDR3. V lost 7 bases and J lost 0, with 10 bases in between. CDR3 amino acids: CATNDRHSGNTIYF. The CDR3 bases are TGTGCCACCAACGACAGACACTCTGGAAACACCATATATTTT.

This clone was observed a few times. The CDR3 reads CAISRLAANNEQFF. The CDR3 region has the DNA TGTGCCATCAGTCGCCTAGCAGCCAACAATGAGCAGTTCTTC. The V call is TRBV10-3, the J call TRBJ2-1, with D possibly being TRBD2 (5 bases). Trimming pared 5 bases from V and 5 bases from J, leaving 13 bases between. The CDR3 contains 14 residues. Germline-derived CDR1 and CDR2 are ENHRY and SYGVKD.

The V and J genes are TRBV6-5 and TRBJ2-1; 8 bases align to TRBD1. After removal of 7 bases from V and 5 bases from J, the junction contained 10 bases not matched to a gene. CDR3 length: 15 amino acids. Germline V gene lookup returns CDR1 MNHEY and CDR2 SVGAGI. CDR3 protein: CASTFGQGLHNEQFF. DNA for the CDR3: TGTGCCAGCACCTTCGGACAGGGTCTCCACAATGAGCAGTTCTTC.

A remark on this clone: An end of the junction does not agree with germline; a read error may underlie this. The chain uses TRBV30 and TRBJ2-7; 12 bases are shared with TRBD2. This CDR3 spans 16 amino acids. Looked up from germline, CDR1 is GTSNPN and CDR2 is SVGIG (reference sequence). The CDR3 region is CSSRSLAGGPSYEQYF. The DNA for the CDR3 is TGCTCGAGTCGAAGTCTAGCGGGAGGGCCCTCCTACGAGCAGTACTTC.

Here the CDR3 reads CASSRRLAGVVTANTGELFF. CDR3 in DNA: TGTGCCAGCAGCAGACGACTAGCGGGGGTTGTAACCGCGAACACCGGGGAGCTGTTTTTT. The chain recombines TRBV21-1 with TRBJ2-2; the D call of TRBD2 is as the table states it, not checked on the DNA. TRBV21-1 is shown as a pseudogene. This CDR3 contains 20 residues.

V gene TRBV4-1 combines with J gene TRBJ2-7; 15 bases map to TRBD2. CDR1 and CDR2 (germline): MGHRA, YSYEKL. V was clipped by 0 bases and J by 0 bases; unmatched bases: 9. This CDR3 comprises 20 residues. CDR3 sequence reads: CASSQDGGLAGGPSSYEQYF. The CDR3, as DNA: TGCGCCAGCAGCCAAGATGGGGGACTAGCGGGAGGACCCAGCTCCTACGAGCAGTACTTC.

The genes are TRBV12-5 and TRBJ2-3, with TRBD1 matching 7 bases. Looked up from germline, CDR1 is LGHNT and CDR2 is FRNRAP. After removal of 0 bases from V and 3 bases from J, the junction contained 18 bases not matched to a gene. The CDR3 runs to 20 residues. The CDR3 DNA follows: TGTGCTAGTGGTTTGGTAGGCGGGTGGTCTAGGGGGCCGAGGACAGATACGCAGTATTTT. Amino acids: CASGLVGGWSRGPRTDTQYF.

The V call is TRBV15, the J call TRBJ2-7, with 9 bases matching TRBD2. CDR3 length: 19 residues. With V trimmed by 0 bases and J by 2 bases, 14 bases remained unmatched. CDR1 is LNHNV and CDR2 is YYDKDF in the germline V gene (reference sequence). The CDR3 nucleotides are TGTGCCACCAGCAGAGATCCAGCGGGAGGACGCCTCCCAACCTACGAGCAGTACTTC. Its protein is CATSRDPAGGRLPTYEQYF. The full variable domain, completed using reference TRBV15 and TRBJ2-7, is DAMVIQNPRYQVTQFGKPVTLSCSQTLNHNVMYWYQQKSSQAPKLLFHYYDKDFNNEADTPDNFQSRRPNTSFCFLDIRSPGLGDTAMYLCATSRDPAGGRLPTYEQYFGPGTRLTVT.

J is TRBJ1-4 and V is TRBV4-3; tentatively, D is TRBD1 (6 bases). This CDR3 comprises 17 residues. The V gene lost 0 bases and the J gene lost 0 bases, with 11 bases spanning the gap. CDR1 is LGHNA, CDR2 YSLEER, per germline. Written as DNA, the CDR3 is TGCGCCAGCAGCCAAGAGGGGACAAGTGCAACTAATGAAAAACTGTTTTTT. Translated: CASSQEGTSATNEKLFF.

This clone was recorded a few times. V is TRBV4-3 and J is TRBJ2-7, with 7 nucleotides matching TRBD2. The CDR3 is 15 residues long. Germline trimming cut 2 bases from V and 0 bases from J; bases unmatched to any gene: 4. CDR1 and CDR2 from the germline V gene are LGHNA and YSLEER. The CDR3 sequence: CASSQRLADSYEQYF. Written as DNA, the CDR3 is TGCGCCAGCAGCCAACGACTAGCCGACTCCTACGAGCAGTACTTC.

CDR3 sequence: CASSPRFQNTEAFF. The CDR3 DNA follows: TGTGCCAGCAGCCCCCGGTTCCAGAACACTGAAGCTTTCTTT. The V gene is TRBV7-4, the J gene TRBJ1-1; D is uncertain. Germline loops: CDR1 SGHVT, CDR2 SQSDAQ. This CDR3 comprises 14 residues. With 5 bases removed from V and 1 base from J, the gap between germline ends came to 11 bases.

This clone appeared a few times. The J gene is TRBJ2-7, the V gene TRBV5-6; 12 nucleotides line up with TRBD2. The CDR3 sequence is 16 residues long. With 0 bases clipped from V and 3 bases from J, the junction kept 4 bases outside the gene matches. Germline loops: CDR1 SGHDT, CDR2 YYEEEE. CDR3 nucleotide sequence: TGTGCCAGCAGCTTGGGACTAGCGGGAGACCACTACGAGCAGTACTTC. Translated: CASSLGLAGDHYEQYF.

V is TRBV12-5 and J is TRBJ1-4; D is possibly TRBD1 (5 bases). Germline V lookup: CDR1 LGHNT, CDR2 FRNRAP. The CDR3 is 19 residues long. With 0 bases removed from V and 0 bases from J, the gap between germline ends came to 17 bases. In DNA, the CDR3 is TGTGCTAGTGGTTTGGTACAAAGGGGCAGACTTACAACTAATGAAAAACTGTTTTTT. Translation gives CASGLVQRGRLTTNEKLFF.

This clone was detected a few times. CDR3 in DNA: TGTGCCAGCAGTGCCCGCTGGGGGGGCAGGGGCAATCAGCCCCAGCATTTT. It is translated as CASSARWGGRGNQPQHF. The chain couples TRBV6-1 to TRBJ1-5; the D gene is possibly TRBD1 (6 bases). Trimming cost V 4 bases and J 2 bases, with 18 bases left between them. Germline-derived CDR1 and CDR2 are MNHNS and SASEGT. The CDR3 consists of 17 residues.

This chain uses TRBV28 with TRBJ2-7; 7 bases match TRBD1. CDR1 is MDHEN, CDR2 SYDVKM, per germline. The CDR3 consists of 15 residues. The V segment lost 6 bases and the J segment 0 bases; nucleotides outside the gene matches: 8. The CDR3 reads CASRGQTTHSYEQYF. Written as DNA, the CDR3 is TGTGCCAGCAGGGGACAGACTACACACTCCTACGAGCAGTACTTC. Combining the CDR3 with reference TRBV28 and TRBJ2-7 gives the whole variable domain DVKVTQSSRYLVKRTGEKVFLECVQDMDHENMFWYRQDPGLGLRLIYFSYDVKMKEKGDIPEGYSVSREKKERFSLILESASTNQTSMYLCASRGQTTHSYEQYFGPGTRLTVT.